Following are 6 T cell receptor beta chains from one sample sequenced in a study of CD8 T cells in Susac syndrome. Reverse transcription of about 0.5 to 1 ug RNA was performed with random hexamers. TCRdb redid the calling of the immunoSEQ multiplex PCR reads with MiXCR, one entry per CDR3 protein. There are approximately 150,000 distinct CDR3 sequences in the sample; about 90% occur only once, and roughly 0.08% lies in the top ten. Input material: CD4+ T cells from PBMCs. The source is a human donor in good health.

In this sample, this clonotype turned up once. CDR3: CASSPRKGLAGELFF. CDR3 nucleotide sequence: TGTGCCAGCAGCCCGCGGAAAGGATTGGCCGGGGAGCTGTTTTTT. The chain recombines TRBV28 with TRBJ2-2; D uncertain. V was cut by 6 bases and J by 6 bases, with 17 bases left in between. The germline V gene has CDR1 MDHEN and CDR2 SYDVKM. This CDR3 has 15 residues.

This sequence joins TRBV12-3 or TRBV12-4 and TRBJ1-1; a weak D match, TRBD1 (6 bases). The CDR3 has 14 amino acids. Trimming removed 6 bases at V and 1 base at J, with 12 bases between. The CDR3 coding sequence is TGTGCCAGCAGCAAGGGGGAGGCGAACACTGAAGCTTTCTTT. Residues: CASSKGEANTEAFF.

V usage is TRBV20-1 and J usage is TRBJ2-7; 9 nucleotides agree with TRBD2. Germline CDR1 reads DFQATT; CDR2 reads SNEGSKA (reference sequence). Germline trimming cut 2 bases from V and 1 base from J; bases unmatched to any gene: 6. The CDR3 has 15 amino acids. In DNA form, the CDR3 reads TGCAGTGCTAGAAAATCTAGCGGGGCTTCCTACGAGCAGTACTTC. This translates into CSARKSSGASYEQYF.

CDR3 sequence reads: CATSDSSGRAINNEQFF. The DNA of the CDR3 is TGTGCCACCAGTGACTCTAGCGGGAGGGCCATCAACAATGAGCAGTTCTTC. The V call is TRBV24-1, the J call TRBJ2-1; TRBD2 matches 12 bases. The ends lost 4 bases at V and 5 bases at J; junction bases unmatched: 8. This CDR3 contains 17 residues. Per germline, CDR1 KGHDR and CDR2 SFDVKD.

The chain carries TRBV19 and TRBJ2-2; D remains ambiguous. The CDR3 runs 12 residues. Trimming stripped 1 base from V and 5 bases from J, with 2 bases between. The germline V gene has CDR1 LNHDA and CDR2 SQIVND (reference sequence). As DNA, the CDR3 is TGTGCCAGTAGTATAGGGACCGGGGAGCTGTTTTTT. It is translated as CASSIGTGELFF.

V is TRBV10-3 and J is TRBJ2-6; maybe TRBD1 (5 bases). The germline CDR1 and CDR2 sequences are ENHRY and SYGVKD. The CDR3 sequence is 22 residues long. The V end was cut by 2 bases, the J end by 0 bases, with 26 bases between. In DNA, the CDR3 is TGTGCCATCAGTGAGGGTATCGTTAAGGGGCCTCGGACCCACTCTGGGGCCAACGTCCTGACTTTC. Translation: CAISEGIVKGPRTHSGANVLTF.